This T cell receptor (beta chain) was recorded in a study of cytomegalovirus exposure and HLA in healthy donors. Study-wide results and limits: Whilst most TCR sequences proved rare, a subset of public TCRs occurred across many donors. The authors listed 150 to 200 TCR beta chains as cytomegalovirus-associated.

Regarding this clone: Its antigen is currently unknown.

The CDR3 totals 17 residues. CDR1 KGHSH and CDR2 LQKENI come from the germline V gene. Trimming left V 6 bases short and J 1 base short, with 18 bases between. 60 Vbeta and 13 Jbeta primers were used in PCR. TCRdb's table, derived via immunoSEQ multiplex PCR, lists solely in-frame clones and lacks some. The sample holds 75,000 to 100,000 clones; around 75% are singletons and the top ten take around 9.9%. The sequencing sample was made of PBMCs. The chain couples TRBV18 to TRBJ1-4; D ambiguous. This TCR derives from a man younger than 35 in good health and CMV-seropositive. CDR3 in amino acids: CASSRGMVIGTNEKLFF. The CDR3 region has the DNA TGTGCCAGCTCCCGCGGGATGGTCATAGGAACTAATGAAAAACTGTTTTTT. Combining the CDR3 with reference TRBV18 and TRBJ1-4 gives the whole variable domain NAGVMQNPRHLVRRRGQEARLRCSPMKGHSHVYWYRQLPEEGLKFMVYLQKENIIDESGMPKERFSAEFPKEGPSILRIQQVVRGDSAAYFCASSRGMVIGTNEKLFFGSGTQLSVL.